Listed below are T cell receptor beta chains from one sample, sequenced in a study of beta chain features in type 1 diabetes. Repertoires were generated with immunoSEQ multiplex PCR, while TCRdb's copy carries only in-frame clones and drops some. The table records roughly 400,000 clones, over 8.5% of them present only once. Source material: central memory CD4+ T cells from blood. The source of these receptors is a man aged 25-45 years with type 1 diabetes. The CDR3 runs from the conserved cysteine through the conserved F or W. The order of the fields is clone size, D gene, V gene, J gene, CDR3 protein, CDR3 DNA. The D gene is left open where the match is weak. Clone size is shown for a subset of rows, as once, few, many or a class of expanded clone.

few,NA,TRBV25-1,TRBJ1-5,CASSEYVGNQPQHF,TGTGCCAGCAGTGAATATGTGGGCAATCAGCCCCAGCATTTT
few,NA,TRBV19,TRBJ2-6,CASSIQGKGANVLTF,TGTGCCAGTAGTATACAAGGGAAAGGGGCCAACGTCCTGACTTTC
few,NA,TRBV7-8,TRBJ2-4,CASSLHLAKNIQYF,TGTGCCAGCAGCTTACACCTAGCCAAAAACATTCAGTACTTC
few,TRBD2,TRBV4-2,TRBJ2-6,CASRSLAEAGANVLTF,TGTGCCAGCAGGTCACTAGCGGAGGCTGGGGCCAACGTCCTGACTTTC
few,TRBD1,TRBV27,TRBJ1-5,CASRRGQGAYSQPQHF,TGTGCCAGCCGGAGAGGACAGGGGGCGTATAGTCAGCCCCAGCATTTT
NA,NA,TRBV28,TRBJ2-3,CASSRTGTDTQYF,TGTGCCAGCAGCAGGACGGGCACAGATACGCAGTATTTT
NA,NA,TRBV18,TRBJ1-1,CASSPGGTRTEAFF,TGTGCCAGCTCACCAGGGGGTACTAGGACTGAAGCTTTCTTT
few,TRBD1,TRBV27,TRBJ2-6,CASMRDRSFGANVLTF,TGTGCCAGCATGAGGGACAGGTCTTTTGGGGCCAACGTCCTGACTTTC
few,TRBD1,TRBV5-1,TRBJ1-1,CASSPGQGAWTEAFF,TGCGCCAGCAGCCCGGGACAGGGGGCTTGGACTGAAGCTTTCTTT
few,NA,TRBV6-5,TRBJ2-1,CASSYSTLASNEQFF,TGTGCCAGCAGTTACTCGACCCTCGCTAGTAATGAGCAGTTCTTC
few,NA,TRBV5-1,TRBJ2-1,CASSLRPAGEQFF,TGCGCCAGCAGCTTGAGGCCGGCCGGTGAGCAGTTCTTC
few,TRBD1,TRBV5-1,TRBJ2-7,CASSITGVDEQYF,TGCGCCAGCAGCATTACAGGGGTTGACGAGCAGTACTTC
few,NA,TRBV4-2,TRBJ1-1,CASSQGGVRTEAFF,TGTGCCAGCAGCCAAGGCGGCGTGAGAACTGAAGCTTTCTTT
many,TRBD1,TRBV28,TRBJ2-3,CASSPIGTGKTDTQYF,TGTGCCAGCAGTCCGATCGGGACAGGGAAGACAGATACGCAGTATTTT
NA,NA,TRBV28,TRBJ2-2,CASKGSALNTGELFF,TGTGCCAGCAAGGGGAGCGCGCTTAACACCGGGGAGCTGTTTTTT
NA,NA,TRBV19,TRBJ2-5,CASSGVRTVETQYF,TGTGCCAGTAGTGGAGTAAGGACGGTAGAGACCCAGTACTTC
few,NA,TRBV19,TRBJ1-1,CASSIHAGAVRQNTEAFF,TGTGCCAGTAGTATTCATGCAGGGGCGGTTAGACAGAACACTGAAGCTTTCTTT
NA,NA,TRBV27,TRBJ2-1,CASSPTRQTNEQFF,TGTGCCAGCAGTCCCACTCGACAGACCAATGAGCAGTTCTTC
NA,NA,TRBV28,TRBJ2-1,CASSLRFGSGDNEQFF,TGTGCCAGCAGTTTGCGGTTTGGTAGCGGAGACAATGAGCAGTTCTTC
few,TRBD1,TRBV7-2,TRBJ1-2,CASSPQTGVSGYTF,TGTGCCAGCAGCCCTCAGACAGGGGTCTCTGGCTACACCTTC
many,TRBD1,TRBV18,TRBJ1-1,CASSQGASTEAFF,TGTGCCAGCTCCCAGGGGGCGAGTACTGAAGCTTTCTTT
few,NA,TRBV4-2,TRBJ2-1,CASSQDFQGDEQFF,TGTGCCAGCAGCCAAGATTTTCAGGGAGATGAGCAGTTCTTC
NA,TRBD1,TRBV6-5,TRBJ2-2,CASSTGGTGELFF,TGTGCCAGCAGCACAGGGGGCACCGGGGAGCTGTTTTTT
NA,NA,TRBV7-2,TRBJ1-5,CASSLQQGAGRQPQHF,TGTGCCAGCAGCTTACAACAGGGCGCCGGGCGACAGCCCCAGCATTTT
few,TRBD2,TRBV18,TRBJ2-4,CASSPVAGLAGGNIQYF,TGTGCCAGCTCACCTGTCGCGGGACTAGCGGGCGGAAACATTCAGTACTTC
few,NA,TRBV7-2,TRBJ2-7,CASSFIPGSSYEQYF,TGTGCCAGCAGCTTCATTCCGGGAAGCTCCTACGAGCAGTACTTC
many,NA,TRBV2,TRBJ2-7,CASRTTSNSYEQYF,TGTGCCAGCAGGACGACAAGTAACTCCTACGAGCAGTACTTC
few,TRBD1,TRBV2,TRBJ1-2,CASRRQGSSYGYTF,TGTGCCAGCCGAAGACAGGGTTCGAGCTATGGCTACACCTTC
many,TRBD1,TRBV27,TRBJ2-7,CASSSPGTGGGEQYF,TGTGCCAGCAGTTCCCCCGGGACAGGGGGCGGCGAGCAGTACTTC
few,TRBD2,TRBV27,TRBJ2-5,CASSLSAPTSGRPRETQYF,TGTGCCAGCAGTTTATCGGCTCCTACTAGCGGGAGACCACGAGAGACCCAGTACTTC
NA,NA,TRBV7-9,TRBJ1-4,CASSRVQARNEKLFF,TGTGCCAGCAGCCGGGTGCAGGCGCGTAATGAAAAACTGTTTTTT
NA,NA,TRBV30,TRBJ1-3,CAWSLGRRSGNTIYF,TGTGCCTGGAGTTTGGGACGGCGCTCTGGAAACACCATATATTTT
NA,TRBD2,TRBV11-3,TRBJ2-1,CASSFTSGSYNEQFF,TGTGCCAGCAGCTTTACTAGCGGGTCCTACAATGAGCAGTTCTTC
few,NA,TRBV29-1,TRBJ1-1,CSGRENYEAFF,TGCAGCGGCCGAGAGAATTATGAAGCTTTCTTT
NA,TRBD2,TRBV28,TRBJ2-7,CASSLEGFRAGGTLYEQYF,TGTGCCAGCAGTTTAGAAGGGTTCAGAGCGGGAGGGACCCTCTACGAGCAGTACTTC